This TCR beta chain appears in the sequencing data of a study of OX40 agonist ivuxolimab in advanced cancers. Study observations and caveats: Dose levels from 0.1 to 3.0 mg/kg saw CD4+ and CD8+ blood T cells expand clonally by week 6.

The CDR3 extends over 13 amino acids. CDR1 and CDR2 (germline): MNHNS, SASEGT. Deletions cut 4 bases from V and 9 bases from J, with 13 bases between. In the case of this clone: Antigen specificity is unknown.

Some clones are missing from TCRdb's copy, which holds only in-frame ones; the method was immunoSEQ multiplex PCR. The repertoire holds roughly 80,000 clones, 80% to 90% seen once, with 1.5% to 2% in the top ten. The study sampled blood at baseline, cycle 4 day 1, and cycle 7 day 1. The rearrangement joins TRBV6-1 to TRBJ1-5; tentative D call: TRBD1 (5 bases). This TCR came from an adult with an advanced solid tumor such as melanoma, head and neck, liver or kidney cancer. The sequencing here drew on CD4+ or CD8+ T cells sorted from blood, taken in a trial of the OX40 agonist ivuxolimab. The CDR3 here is CASSVSGQGPQHF. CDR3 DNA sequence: TGTGCCAGCAGTGTTTCAGGCCAGGGGCCCCAGCATTTT.